One T cell receptor (beta chain) is described in this entry. This clonotype came up many times. Its specific antigen is unknown. No qualities accompany the bases; no much larger clone lies one base away. A patient counted as having stable Graves' hyperthyroidism if no progression to ophthalmopathy occurred over 18 months of follow-up. Hyperthyroidism patients were newly diagnosed, with disease duration under 2 months, and aged 18 to 65 years. The study excluded patients with uncontrolled infections, other autoimmune diseases, pregnancy or lactation. Diagnoses were based on clinical symptoms, serum thyroxine and TRAb, thyroid ultrasound and orbital computed tomography. PBMCs were isolated from more than 9 ml of fresh peripheral blood by Ficoll-Paque density gradient centrifugation. Total RNA was extracted with Trizol reagent, and quality was checked on an Agilent 2100 Bioanalyzer. The sample comes from a study of T cells in Graves' hyperthyroidism and ophthalmopathy (dated by TCRdb to the late 2010s). Background on the whole study: Peripheral blood was collected at initial diagnosis, before any treatment. TCR V-J signatures able to tell the groups apart were searched for in a discovery cohort of 100 patients, of whom roughly 42 had Graves' ophthalmopathy and roughly 58 had stable Graves' hyperthyroidism. Prospective prediction of ophthalmopathy was tested in an independent validation cohort consisting of roughly 20 hyperthyroidism patients and around 16 patients who later progressed to ophthalmopathy. For training and testing, the 110 or so patients in the discovery cohort were randomly divided in a 7:3 ratio. In about 6 Graves' hyperthyroidism patients, the study also compared T-cell repertoires from thyroid tissue with T-cell repertoires from blood. After blood sampling, hyperthyroidism patients were treated with methimazole at a starting dose of 30 mg daily, and ophthalmopathy patients were treated with high-dose intravenous methylprednisolone. The paper describes TCR Vbeta CDR3 sequencing of about 140 peripheral blood samples, made up of 43 ophthalmopathy patients, roughly 80 hyperthyroidism patients and around 17 progressor patients. General conclusions and limits of the study: Ophthalmopathy was separated from stable hyperthyroidism by a 13 V-J signature model, with approximately 85% sensitivity and roughly 81% specificity obtained in cross-validation and 80%/75% obtained in testing. No statistical method was used to fix the sample size in advance, and group allocation was not hidden from the investigators. Most expanded thyroid clonotypes (frequency above 0.001) were also detected in blood, a finding suggesting that blood repertoires may reflect thyroid immune responses. During validation, the model predicted progression to ophthalmopathy a median of roughly six months ahead of onset, with around 71% sensitivity and roughly 75% specificity.

TCR beta CDR3 regions were amplified from RNA transcripts. The first round of RT-PCR for the TCR CDR3 was performed with the HTBI primer set and the Qiagen OneStep RT-PCR kit. The libraries were constructed in a second round of multiplex PCR and then size-selected and purified. Paired-end sequencing of the libraries was performed with 100 bp reads on an Illumina HiSeq2000. Per the source publication's procedure: SOAPnuke was used to process the raw data, throwing out any read that contained adapters or uncalled bases, had a mean Phred below 15, or lacked an exact constant-primer or identifier match. COPE v1.2.5 was used to merge the high-quality paired reads, and each unique nucleotide sequence was defined as a clonotype. MiTCR v1.1 was used to align clonotypes to the IMGT TRBV, TRBD and TRBJ reference segments. The analysis included only V-J combinations with a frequency above 0.0001, which together covered around 99% of the repertoires. A TCS score was defined as the ratio of F50 (clonal expansion) to E x V (chaos), with BLOSUM62-based TCRdist applied between CDR3 peptides within each V-J. Welch's t-statistics and random forest reduced 500 to 650 V-J features to 10 to 15, which were used in a naive Bayes classifier (R e1071). The Morisita-Horn index was used to measure how similar the thyroid and blood repertoires were. The public reads were reanalyzed by TCRdb: fastp trimming at Q25, MiXCR alignment, in-frame beta chains only. Here each entry gathers all rows of one CDR3 protein and keeps the most common genes and DNA. In this record, the V and J calls reflect TCRdb's handling and not the investigators' own analysis. This sample lists approximately 870,000 distinct CDR3 sequences; around 39% were detected once. The top ten constitute 8% to 9% of the sample.

CDR3 length: 14 amino acids, cysteine to phenylalanine. The CDR3 DNA has 42 bases and is translated from base 1. CDR1 and CDR2 are drawn from the germline V gene: SGHRS, YFSETQ. Relative to germline, V is missing 4 bases and J is missing 5 bases, with 8 bases of the junction outside any gene match. The receptor comes from a man aged 18 to 30 with Graves' hyperthyroidism. The chain was built from TRBV5-1 and TRBJ2-7; 8 junctional bases match TRBD2. The sequenced sample consisted of blood. The DNA sequence reads TGCGCCAGCAGCCCACGGGAGGGAATCGACGAGCAGTACTTC. Translated, this is CASSPREGIDEQYF.